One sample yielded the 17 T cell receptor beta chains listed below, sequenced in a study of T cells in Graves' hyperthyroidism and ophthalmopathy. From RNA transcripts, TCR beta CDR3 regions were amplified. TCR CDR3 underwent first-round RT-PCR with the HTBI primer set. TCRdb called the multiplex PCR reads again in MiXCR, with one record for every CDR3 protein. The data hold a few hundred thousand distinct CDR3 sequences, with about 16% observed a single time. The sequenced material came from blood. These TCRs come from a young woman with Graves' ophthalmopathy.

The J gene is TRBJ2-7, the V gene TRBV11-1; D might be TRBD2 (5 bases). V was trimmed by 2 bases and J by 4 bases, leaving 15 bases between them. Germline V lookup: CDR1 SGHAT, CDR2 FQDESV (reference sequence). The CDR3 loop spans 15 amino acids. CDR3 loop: CASSLTGNKAYEQYF. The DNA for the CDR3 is TGTGCCAGCAGCTTAACGGGAAACAAAGCGTACGAGCAGTACTTC.

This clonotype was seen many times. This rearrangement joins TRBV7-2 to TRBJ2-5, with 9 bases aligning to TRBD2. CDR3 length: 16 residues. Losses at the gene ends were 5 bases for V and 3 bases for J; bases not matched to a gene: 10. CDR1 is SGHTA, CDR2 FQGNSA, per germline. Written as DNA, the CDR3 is TGTGCCAGCAGCCCTTACTTGGCTAGCGGGGAAGAGACCCAGTACTTC. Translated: CASSPYLASGEETQYF.

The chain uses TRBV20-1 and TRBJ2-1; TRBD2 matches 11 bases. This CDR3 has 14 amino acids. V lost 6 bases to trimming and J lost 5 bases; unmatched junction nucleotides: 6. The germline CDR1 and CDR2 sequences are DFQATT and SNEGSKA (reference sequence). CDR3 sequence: CSAVGLAAHNEQFF. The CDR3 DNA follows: TGCAGTGCCGTGGGACTAGCGGCCCACAATGAGCAGTTCTTC.

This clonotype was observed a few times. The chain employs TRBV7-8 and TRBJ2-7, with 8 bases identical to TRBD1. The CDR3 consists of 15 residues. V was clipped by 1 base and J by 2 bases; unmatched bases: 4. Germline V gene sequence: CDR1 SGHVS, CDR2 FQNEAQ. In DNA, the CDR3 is TGTGCCAGCAGCTTAGGGCGGACAGGGCCCTACGAGCAGTACTTC. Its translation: CASSLGRTGPYEQYF.

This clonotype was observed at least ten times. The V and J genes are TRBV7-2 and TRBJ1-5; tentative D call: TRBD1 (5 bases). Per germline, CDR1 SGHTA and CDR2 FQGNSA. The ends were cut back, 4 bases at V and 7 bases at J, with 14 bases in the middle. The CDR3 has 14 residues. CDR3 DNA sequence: TGTGCCAGCAGCTCCGGGACGGTCGGGCAGCCCCAGCATTTT. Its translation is CASSSGTVGQPQHF.

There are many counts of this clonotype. CDR3 sequence: CSANPLGRRYNEQFF. CDR3 DNA sequence: TGCAGTGCAAACCCACTAGGTCGCCGTTACAATGAGCAGTTCTTC. This chain links TRBV20-1 with TRBJ2-1, with D possibly TRBD2 on 5 matching bases. CDR1 and CDR2 from the germline V gene are DFQATT and SNEGSKA (reference sequence). The V and J ends lost 6 bases and 4 bases respectively, with 19 bases between them. The CDR3 length is 15 residues.

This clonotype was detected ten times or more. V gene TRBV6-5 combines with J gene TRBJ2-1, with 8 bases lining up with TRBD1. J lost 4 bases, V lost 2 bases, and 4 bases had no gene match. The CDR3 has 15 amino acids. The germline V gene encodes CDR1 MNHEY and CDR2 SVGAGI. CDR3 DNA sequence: TGTGCCAGCAGTTACAGGCAGGGGGCTTACAATGAGCAGTTCTTC. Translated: CASSYRQGAYNEQFF.

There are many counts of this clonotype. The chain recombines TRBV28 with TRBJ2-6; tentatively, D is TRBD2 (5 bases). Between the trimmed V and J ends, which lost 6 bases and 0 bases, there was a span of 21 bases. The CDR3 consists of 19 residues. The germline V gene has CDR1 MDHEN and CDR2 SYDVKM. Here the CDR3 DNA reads TGTGCCAGCAGCCCCCTGCGGTTGTCGGGGAGCTCTGGGGCCAACGTCCTGACTTTC. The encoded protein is CASSPLRLSGSSGANVLTF.

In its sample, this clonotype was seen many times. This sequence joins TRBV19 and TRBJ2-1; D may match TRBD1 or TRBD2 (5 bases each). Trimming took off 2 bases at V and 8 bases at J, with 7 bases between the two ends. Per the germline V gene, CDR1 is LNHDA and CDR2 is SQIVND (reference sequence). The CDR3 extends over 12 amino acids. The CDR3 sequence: CASSIQGHEQFF. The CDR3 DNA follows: TGTGCCAGTAGTATACAGGGACATGAGCAGTTCTTC.

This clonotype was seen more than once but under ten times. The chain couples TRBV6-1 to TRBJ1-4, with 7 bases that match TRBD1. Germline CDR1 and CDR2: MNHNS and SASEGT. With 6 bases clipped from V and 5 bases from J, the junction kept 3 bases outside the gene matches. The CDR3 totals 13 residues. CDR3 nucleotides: TGTGCCAGCAGCTCGACAGGGAATGAAAAACTGTTTTTT. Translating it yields CASSSTGNEKLFF.

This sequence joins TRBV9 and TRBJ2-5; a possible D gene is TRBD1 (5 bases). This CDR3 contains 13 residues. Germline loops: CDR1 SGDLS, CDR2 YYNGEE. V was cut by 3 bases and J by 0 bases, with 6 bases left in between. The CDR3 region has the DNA TGTGCCAGCAGCGACAGGTACCAAGAGACCCAGTACTTC. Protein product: CASSDRYQETQYF. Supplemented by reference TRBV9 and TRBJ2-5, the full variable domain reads DSGVTQTPKHLITATGQRVTLRCSPRSGDLSVYWYQQSLDQGLQFLIQYYNGEERAKGNILERFSAQQFPDLHSELNLSSLELGDSALYFCASSDRYQETQYFGPGTRLLVL.

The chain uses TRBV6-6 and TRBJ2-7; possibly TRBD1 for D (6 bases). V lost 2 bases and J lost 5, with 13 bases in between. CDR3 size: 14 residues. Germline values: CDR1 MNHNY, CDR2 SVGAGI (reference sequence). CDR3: CASSYAQGHNEQYF. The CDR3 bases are TGTGCCAGCAGTTACGCGCAGGGGCACAACGAGCAGTACTTC.

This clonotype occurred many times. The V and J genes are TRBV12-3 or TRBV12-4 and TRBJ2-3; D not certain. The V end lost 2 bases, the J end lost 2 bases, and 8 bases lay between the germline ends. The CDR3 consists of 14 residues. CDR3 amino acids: CASSLSAATDTQYF. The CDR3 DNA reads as TGTGCCAGCAGTTTATCGGCAGCCACAGATACGCAGTATTTT.

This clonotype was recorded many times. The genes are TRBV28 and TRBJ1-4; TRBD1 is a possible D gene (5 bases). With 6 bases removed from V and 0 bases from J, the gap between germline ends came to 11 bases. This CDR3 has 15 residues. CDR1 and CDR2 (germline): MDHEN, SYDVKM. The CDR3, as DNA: TGTGCCAGCAGGCGGGTAGGGGCAACTAATGAAAAACTGTTTTTT. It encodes CASRRVGATNEKLFF.

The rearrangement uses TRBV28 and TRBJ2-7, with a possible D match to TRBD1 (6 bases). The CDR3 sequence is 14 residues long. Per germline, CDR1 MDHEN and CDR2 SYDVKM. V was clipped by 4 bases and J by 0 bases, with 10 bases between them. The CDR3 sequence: CASSSLTGSYEQYF. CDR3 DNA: TGTGCCAGCAGTTCATTGACAGGCTCCTACGAGCAGTACTTC.

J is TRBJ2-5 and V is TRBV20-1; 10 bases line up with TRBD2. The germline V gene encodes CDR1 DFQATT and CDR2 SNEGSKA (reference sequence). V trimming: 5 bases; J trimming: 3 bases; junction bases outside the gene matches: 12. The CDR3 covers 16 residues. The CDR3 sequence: CSAENPHTSGEETQYF. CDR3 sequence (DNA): TGCAGTGCTGAAAACCCCCATACTAGCGGGGAAGAGACCCAGTACTTC.

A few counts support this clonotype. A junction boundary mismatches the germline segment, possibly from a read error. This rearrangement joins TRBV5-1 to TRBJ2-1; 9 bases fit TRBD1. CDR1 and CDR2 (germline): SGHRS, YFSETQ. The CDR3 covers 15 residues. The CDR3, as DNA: TGTGCCAGCAGCGCCCGGACAGGGGTTTTGAATGAGCAGTTCTTC. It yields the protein CASSARTGVLNEQFF.